This entry lists 29 T cell receptor beta chains sequenced from one sample in a study of blood T cell repertoires in COVID-19. Produced via immunoSEQ multiplex PCR; TCRdb's table is partial and in-frame only. The top ten hold 1.2% of the sample, which has 130,000 to 150,000 clones, approximately 90% seen once. Sequencing was done on a sample of PBMCs or T cells enriched from blood (not recorded which). All receptors come from a woman aged 30 to 39 with acute COVID-19.

The chain combines TRBV6-5 with TRBJ1-3; possible D gene TRBD1, 5 bases. From germline, CDR1 is MNHEY and CDR2 SVGAGI. Between the trimmed V and J ends, which lost 4 bases and 0 bases, there was a span of 10 bases. This CDR3 has 15 amino acids. CDR3 amino acids: CASSSRQSSGNTIYF. For the CDR3, the DNA is TGTGCCAGCAGTTCAAGACAGAGCTCTGGAAACACCATATATTTT.

The CDR3 nucleotides read TGTGCCAGCAGCTTATCCGGGGGAACCGGGGAGCTGTTTTTT. The encoded protein is CASSLSGGTGELFF. V is TRBV7-3 and J is TRBJ2-2; TRBD2 is a possible D gene (6 bases). Trimming shortened V by 2 bases and J by 5 bases, and 9 bases separated the two germline ends. This CDR3 is 14 amino acids long. Looked up from germline, CDR1 is SGHTA and CDR2 is FQGTGA.

In its sample, this clone was seen once. The chain couples TRBV10-3 to TRBJ2-1; D might be TRBD2 (5 bases). Germline values: CDR1 ENHRY, CDR2 SYGVKD. The V gene lost 0 bases and the J gene lost 1 base, with 10 bases spanning the gap. The CDR3 loop spans 16 amino acids. CDR3 sequence reads: CAISESLAASYNEQFF. DNA of the CDR3: TGTGCCATCAGTGAGTCTCTAGCAGCTTCCTACAATGAGCAGTTCTTC.

The chain uses TRBV29-1 and TRBJ2-1, with 7 positions matching TRBD2. CDR3 length: 14 residues. Germline assignment: CDR1 SQVTM and CDR2 ANQGSEA. J lost 7 bases, V lost 4 bases, and 10 bases had no gene match. CDR3 in DNA: TGCAGCGTTGCTCGGCTAGCGGAGAAGAATGAGCAGTTCTTC. Protein sequence: CSVARLAEKNEQFF.

The rearrangement uses TRBV5-8 and TRBJ1-5; 9 bases are shared with TRBD1. The CDR3 runs 14 residues. Trimming cost V 0 bases and J 7 bases; bases outside gene matches: 2. Germline V gene lookup returns CDR1 SGHTS and CDR2 YDEGEE. The CDR3 nucleotides read TGTGCCAGCAGCTTGGGACAGGGGGGACAGCCCCAGCATTTT. Translation: CASSLGQGGQPQHF.

The gene calls are TRBV5-1 and TRBJ1-4, with D possibly matching TRBD1 (6 bases). Per germline, CDR1 SGHRS and CDR2 YFSETQ. The CDR3 is 17 residues long. Trimming left V 4 bases short and J 4 bases short, with 20 bases between. CDR3 amino acids: CASSRTFSGAVNEKLFF. The DNA of the CDR3 is TGCGCCAGCAGCAGGACGTTCTCAGGGGCGGTTAATGAAAAACTGTTTTTT.

The genes are TRBV29-1 and TRBJ2-1; 9 positions agree with TRBD1. Germline V gene data show CDR1 as SQVTM and CDR2 as ANQGSEA. The ends lost 1 base at V and 2 bases at J; junction bases unmatched: 6. CDR3 length equals 16 residues. CDR3 amino acids: CSVEGGRQGAYNEQFF. The CDR3 bases are TGCAGCGTTGAAGGTGGGAGACAGGGGGCCTACAATGAGCAGTTCTTC.

The CDR3 here is CASSLLTGGLNQPQHF. In nucleotides, the CDR3 is TGTGCCAGCAGTTTACTGACAGGGGGCTTAAATCAGCCCCAGCATTTT. The rearrangement links TRBV28 to TRBJ1-5; TRBD1 aligns across 10 bases. The CDR3 runs 16 residues. In germline, CDR1 is MDHEN, CDR2 SYDVKM. The V and J ends lost 2 bases and 4 bases, in that order; junction bases with no gene match: 5.

The chain recombines TRBV27 with TRBJ2-7; a weak D match, TRBD1 (5 bases). The germline gives CDR1 MNHEY, CDR2 SMNVEV (reference sequence). The CDR3 is 15 amino acids. The germline V and J ends were trimmed by 9 bases and 4 bases, with 22 bases remaining between them. CDR3 sequence: CASSAPRMGQYEQYF. CDR3 nucleotides: TGTGCCAGTTCGGCTCCACGGATGGGGCAATACGAGCAGTACTTC.

V usage is TRBV5-1 and J usage is TRBJ1-4, with 7 nucleotides matching TRBD1. Germline CDR1 reads SGHRS; CDR2 reads YFSETQ. After removal of 4 bases from V and 7 bases from J, the junction contained 7 bases not matched to a gene. CDR3 length: 14 amino acids. As DNA, the CDR3 is TGCGCCAGCAGCCCGGACAGGCCGGTTGAAAAACTGTTTTTT. Translating it yields CASSPDRPVEKLFF.

This chain links TRBV28 with TRBJ1-5; D gene unclear. Looked up from germline, CDR1 is MDHEN and CDR2 is SYDVKM. V lost 8 bases and J lost 6, with 23 bases in between. This CDR3 is built from 16 residues. The CDR3, as DNA: TGTGCCAGCGGCTCTCAGCCGGTAATTGGAGGTCAGCCCCAGCATTTT. Translation gives CASGSQPVIGGQPQHF. The variable domain in full, with the rest retrieved from reference TRBV28 and TRBJ1-5, is DVKVTQSSRYLVKRTGEKVFLECVQDMDHENMFWYRQDPGLGLRLIYFSYDVKMKEKGDIPEGYSVSREKKERFSLILESASTNQTSMYLCASGSQPVIGGQPQHFGDGTRLSIL.

The rearrangement links TRBV29-1 to TRBJ1-1; D is unresolved. Trimming left V 3 bases short and J 0 bases short, with 5 bases between. The CDR3 runs 12 residues. CDR1 and CDR2 from the germline V gene are SQVTM and ANQGSEA. In nucleotides, the CDR3 is TGCAGCGTTGATCCGGTGAACACTGAAGCTTTCTTT. This sequence encodes CSVDPVNTEAFF.

The V call is TRBV7-8, the J call TRBJ2-7, with TRBD1 matching over 9 bases. Looked up from germline, CDR1 is SGHVS and CDR2 is FQNEAQ. The junction had 6 bases not matched to a gene; V was cut back by 0 bases and J by 3 bases. There are 16 residues in the CDR3. The CDR3: CASSLAWGQGYYEQYF. For the CDR3, the DNA is TGTGCCAGCAGCTTAGCATGGGGACAGGGCTACTACGAGCAGTACTTC.

The chain joins TRBV5-1 to TRBJ2-4; D might be TRBD1 (6 bases). The CDR3 is made up of 20 amino acids. CDR1 and CDR2 from the germline V gene are SGHRS and YFSETQ. Between the trimmed V and J ends, which lost 0 bases and 2 bases, there was a span of 24 bases. CDR3 coding DNA: TGCGCCAGCAGCTTGGAGACAGGTCCGATTGGAGGATTCCCCAAAAACATTCAGTACTTC. Protein: CASSLETGPIGGFPKNIQYF.

The CDR3: CASSYLGGEQYF. The CDR3 bases are TGTGCCAGCAGTTACTTGGGGGGGGAGCAGTACTTC. The chain has TRBV6-5 and TRBJ2-7; 7 bases are shared with TRBD2. J gave up 7 bases and V 1 base, and 1 base lay outside the gene matches. The CDR3 covers 12 residues. CDR1 and CDR2 (germline): MNHEY, SVGAGI.

The DNA for the CDR3 is TGCGCCAGCAGCCAAGAAGGGGGCATAGGAGCTTTCTTT. It translates to CASSQEGGIGAFF. The J gene is TRBJ1-1, the V gene TRBV4-1, with 7 bases lining up with TRBD1. The CDR3 contains 13 residues. Germline CDR1 is MGHRA and CDR2 is YSYEKL. Losses at the gene ends were 0 bases for V and 10 bases for J; bases not matched to a gene: 5.

This chain connects TRBV12-3 or TRBV12-4 to TRBJ2-1; weak D call: TRBD1 (5 bases). V was trimmed by 8 bases and J by 6 bases, leaving 14 bases between them. The CDR3 runs 13 residues. CDR3 bases: TGTGCCAGCCACAGGTCGATAGTCAATGAGCAGTTCTTC. It translates to CASHRSIVNEQFF.

CDR3 nucleotide sequence: TGTGCCAGCGCCTCGGGGGGGCTTAACTATGGCTACACCTTC. Translated: CASASGGLNYGYTF. The rearrangement joins TRBV18 to TRBJ1-2; possibly TRBD1 for D (6 bases). The V gene's germline CDR1 is KGHSH and CDR2 LQKENI. The ends were cut back, 8 bases at V and 1 base at J, with 14 bases in the middle. CDR3 length: 14 residues.

The chain joins TRBV7-2 to TRBJ2-7, with TRBD2 identical over 8 bases. Germline CDR1 reads SGHTA; CDR2 reads FQGNSA. Trimming cost V 3 bases and J 0 bases; bases outside gene matches: 1. CDR3 size: 14 residues. CDR3 bases: TGTGCCAGCAGCTTCGGGACTAGCTCCTACGAGCAGTACTTC. Protein sequence: CASSFGTSSYEQYF.

The gene calls are TRBV28 and TRBJ1-1, with D unresolved. Trimming removed 10 bases from V and 2 bases from J, with 17 bases in between. From germline, CDR1 is MDHEN and CDR2 SYDVKM. CDR3 length equals 14 residues. The CDR3 region is CATVPRDSNTEAFF. The CDR3 coding sequence is TGTGCCACCGTACCCCGGGATAGCAACACTGAAGCTTTCTTT.

The sample holds a few counts of this clone. This rearrangement joins TRBV10-2 to TRBJ2-2; 13 nucleotides align to TRBD2. Trimming at V came to 3 bases and at J to 4 bases, leaving 5 bases not matched to a gene. CDR1 is WSHSY, CDR2 SAAADI, per germline. CDR3 length: 17 amino acids. The chain's CDR3 is CASSELAGGPSTGELFF. The CDR3 region has the DNA TGCGCCAGCAGTGAACTAGCGGGAGGGCCAAGCACCGGGGAGCTGTTTTTT.

The J gene is TRBJ2-7, the V gene TRBV5-1; 12 positions match TRBD2. The CDR3 totals 17 residues. The germline gives CDR1 SGHRS, CDR2 YFSETQ. Trimming removed 0 bases from V and 6 bases from J; junction bases left unmatched: 10. CDR3 amino acids: CASSLVTSGSQLFEQYF. The CDR3 region has the DNA TGCGCCAGCAGCTTGGTGACTAGCGGGAGCCAGCTCTTCGAGCAGTACTTC.

This chain joins TRBV9 and TRBJ2-2; 7 nucleotides align to TRBD2. Germline lookup yields CDR1 SGDLS and CDR2 YYNGEE. The CDR3 is 16 amino acids. With 0 bases clipped from V and 4 bases from J, the junction kept 6 bases outside the gene matches. This CDR3 reads CASSVGAGESTGELFF. The CDR3 DNA reads as TGTGCCAGCAGCGTAGGGGCGGGAGAGAGCACCGGGGAGCTGTTTTTT. Full variable domain (rest looked up from reference TRBV9 and TRBJ2-2): DSGVTQTPKHLITATGQRVTLRCSPRSGDLSVYWYQQSLDQGLQFLIQYYNGEERAKGNILERFSAQQFPDLHSELNLSSLELGDSALYFCASSVGAGESTGELFFGEGSRLTVL.

This chain's CDR3 is CASGSGQAGNTIYF. As DNA, the CDR3 is TGTGCCAGCGGCTCGGGACAGGCAGGAAACACCATATATTTT. The chain employs TRBV28 and TRBJ1-3; 8 bases map to TRBD1. The V gene end was trimmed by 8 bases and the J gene end by 4 bases; junction bases not matched to a gene: 7. The CDR3 runs 14 residues. CDR1 is MDHEN and CDR2 is SYDVKM in the germline V gene.

V gene TRBV5-1 combines with J gene TRBJ2-2; the match to TRBD1 covers 10 bases. The CDR3 loop spans 16 amino acids. Germline loops: CDR1 SGHRS, CDR2 YFSETQ. The ends lost 0 bases at V and 6 bases at J; junction bases unmatched: 5. CDR3 DNA: TGCGCCAGCAGCTTGGCCGGACAGGGGGTTTCCGGGGAGCTGTTTTTT. Encoded protein: CASSLAGQGVSGELFF.

In the case of this clone: In the same sample, other DNA sequences code for this CDR3. The rearrangement joins TRBV28 to TRBJ1-5; TRBD1 is a possible D gene (5 bases). Germline V CDR1 and CDR2: MDHEN, SYDVKM. The V end was cut by 6 bases, the J end by 0 bases, with 12 bases between. The CDR3 contains 15 residues. The CDR3: CASSLRDYSNQPQHF. CDR3 bases: TGTGCCAGCAGCCTCAGGGACTATAGCAATCAGCCCCAGCATTTT.

This clone was observed a single time. J is TRBJ2-7 and V is TRBV27; 9 nucleotides agree with TRBD1. CDR1 is MNHEY, CDR2 SMNVEV, per germline (reference sequence). V shed 2 bases, J shed 2 bases, and the junction held 7 bases outside the gene matches. This CDR3 contains 16 residues. CDR3 nucleotide sequence: TGTGCCAGCAGTTTACTTTTGGGGACAGGGACCTACGAGCAGTACTTC. This translates into CASSLLLGTGTYEQYF.

This chain joins TRBV30 and TRBJ1-2, with 12 bases matching TRBD1. The CDR3 runs to 17 residues. In germline, CDR1 is GTSNPN, CDR2 SVGIG (reference sequence). Unmatched junction bases numbered 15, after V lost 2 bases and J lost 8 bases. This CDR3 is CAWSSAPGTGGPKGYTF. Written as DNA, the CDR3 is TGTGCCTGGAGTTCGGCACCCGGGACAGGGGGCCCGAAGGGCTACACCTTC.

The CDR3 DNA sequence: TGCGCCAGCAGCTTAGGACTAGAGGCCTACGAGCAGTACTTC. Translated: CASSLGLEAYEQYF. The rearrangement joins TRBV5-1 to TRBJ2-7; TRBD2 agrees at 7 bases. CDR1 and CDR2 from the germline V gene are SGHRS and YFSETQ. The V and J ends lost 2 bases and 2 bases, in that order; junction bases with no gene match: 4. This CDR3 is built from 14 residues.